One sample yielded the 27 T cell receptor beta chains listed below, sequenced in a study of T cell responses to AZD1222 COVID-19 vaccine. Sequenced by immunoSEQ multiplex PCR; TCRdb stores in-frame clones only, minus some. The repertoire holds around 89,000 clones, with approximately 91% as singletons. This material consisted of peripheral blood, taken on day 0 of AZD1222 vaccination. The receptors originated from an adult in good health.

CDR3 DNA: TGTGCCAGCAGCTTAGAGGCCCGGGACAGTGAAGCTTTCTTT. Translation gives CASSLEARDSEAFF. The rearrangement uses TRBV7-9 and TRBJ1-1; TRBD1 aligns across 7 bases. In germline, CDR1 is SEHNR, CDR2 FQNEAQ (reference sequence). Trimming at V came to 1 base and at J to 7 bases, leaving 6 bases not matched to a gene. The CDR3 runs 14 residues.

The gene calls are TRBV7-2 and TRBJ1-5; D gene unclear. CDR1 is SGHTA and CDR2 is FQGNSA in the germline V gene. The CDR3 is 15 amino acids. The V and J ends lost 5 bases and 2 bases respectively, with 13 bases between them. The CDR3 region has the DNA TGTGCCAGCAGCCAGGCCGGCCGGGGCAATCAGCCCCAGCATTTT. This gives the protein CASSQAGRGNQPQHF.

The rearrangement joins TRBV4-3 to TRBJ1-5, with a possible D match to TRBD1 (5 bases). Trimming took 5 bases from V and 0 from J, leaving 11 bases between them. CDR1 is LGHNA, CDR2 YSLEER, per germline. The CDR3 is 15 amino acids. The CDR3 nucleotides read TGCGCCAGCAGCATACAGGCCTATAGCAATCAGCCCCAGCATTTT. It translates to CASSIQAYSNQPQHF.

The chain is built from TRBV14 and TRBJ1-2, with no clear D. Deletions cut 1 base from V and 3 bases from J, with 12 bases between. From germline, CDR1 is SGHDN and CDR2 FVKESK. CDR3 length: 15 amino acids. In nucleotides, the CDR3 is TGTGCCAGCAGCCAAGTACCGCGGGTTCACTATGGCTACACCTTC. Translation gives CASSQVPRVHYGYTF.

This chain uses TRBV6-6 with TRBJ2-1; TRBD1 aligns across 11 bases. V was pared by 3 bases and J by 8 bases, with 6 bases of the junction left unmatched. Looked up from germline, CDR1 is MNHNY and CDR2 is SVGAGI (reference sequence). The CDR3 loop spans 15 amino acids. This chain's CDR3 is CASSYGQGAGDEQFF. The CDR3 DNA sequence: TGTGCCAGCAGTTATGGACAGGGGGCGGGGGATGAGCAGTTCTTC.

The chain carries TRBV6-6 and TRBJ2-3; weak D call: TRBD1 (6 bases). Trimming took 8 bases from V and 7 from J, leaving 10 bases between them. CDR1 is MNHNY, CDR2 SVGAGI, per germline (reference sequence). The CDR3 consists of 11 residues. The CDR3 loop is CASAGAYTQYF. In DNA, the CDR3 is TGTGCCAGCGCAGGGGCGTATACGCAGTATTTT.

In DNA, the CDR3 is TGTGCCAGCAGTAAAGGGACAGGGGGCTCTCAGCCCCAGCATTTT. It is translated as CASSKGTGGSQPQHF. The chain carries TRBV6-2 or TRBV6-3 and TRBJ1-5, with 12 bases that match TRBD1. Germline assignment: CDR1 MNHEY and CDR2 SVGEGT. V lost 5 bases to trimming and J lost 6 bases; unmatched junction nucleotides: 5. The CDR3 spans 15 residues.

V is TRBV4-3 and J is TRBJ1-6; D not resolved. The CDR3 consists of 15 residues. The ends were cut back, 1 base at V and 7 bases at J, with 11 bases in the middle. Germline values: CDR1 LGHNA, CDR2 YSLEER. CDR3 residues: CASSQGTLRNSPLHF. CDR3 DNA: TGCGCCAGCAGCCAAGGAACACTGAGGAATTCACCCCTCCACTTT.

The J gene is TRBJ1-1, the V gene TRBV4-3; the match to TRBD1 covers 10 bases. Germline CDR1 LGHNA, CDR2 YSLEER. V shed 4 bases, J shed 3 bases, and the junction held 2 bases outside the gene matches. The CDR3 runs 14 residues. The CDR3 loop is CASSLGQGDTEAFF. CDR3 nucleotides: TGCGCCAGCAGCCTCGGACAGGGGGACACTGAAGCTTTCTTT.

This clone was seen just once. The J gene is TRBJ1-2, the V gene TRBV7-2; D gene uncertain. This CDR3 is 14 amino acids long. Trimming removed 1 base at V and 8 bases at J, with 14 bases between. The V gene's germline CDR1 is SGHTA and CDR2 FQGNSA. The chain's CDR3 is CASSLDTPNAGYTF. The DNA for the CDR3 is TGTGCCAGCAGCTTAGACACCCCAAATGCGGGCTACACCTTC.

V and J are TRBV7-9 and TRBJ2-1; D uncertain. Per the germline V gene, CDR1 is SEHNR and CDR2 is FQNEAQ (reference sequence). The length of the CDR3 is 13 residues. Between the trimmed V and J ends, which lost 5 bases and 5 bases, there was a span of 10 bases. The CDR3 DNA reads TGTGCCAGCAGCCCCCGGGCCCACAATGAGCAGTTCTTC. Protein sequence: CASSPRAHNEQFF.

The J gene is TRBJ1-5, the V gene TRBV30; possible D gene TRBD1, 5 bases. This CDR3 is 16 amino acids long. Germline assignment: CDR1 GTSNPN and CDR2 SVGIG (reference sequence). V lost 0 bases and J lost 0, with 12 bases in between. As DNA, the CDR3 is TGTGCCTGGAGTGTATCTGGGGGTAGTAGCAATCAGCCCCAGCATTTT. Its protein is CAWSVSGGSSNQPQHF.

The V and J genes are TRBV6-5 and TRBJ2-7; TRBD1 is a possible D gene (5 bases). V dropped 0 bases and J dropped 2 bases, with 11 bases sitting between them. Germline loops: CDR1 MNHEY, CDR2 SVGAGI. There are 15 residues in the CDR3. The CDR3 DNA is TGTGCCAGCAGTTACTCTGTGAACAGGCCCTACGAGCAGTACTTC. This encodes CASSYSVNRPYEQYF.

V and J are TRBV6-5 and TRBJ1-6; no definite D call. The CDR3 totals 16 residues. Trimming pared 2 bases from V and 7 bases from J, leaving 15 bases between. Germline V CDR1 and CDR2: MNHEY, SVGAGI. The CDR3 sequence is CASSYMARVGNSPLHF. The CDR3 nucleotides are TGTGCCAGCAGTTACATGGCTCGGGTTGGCAATTCACCCCTCCACTTT.

The J gene is TRBJ1-5, the V gene TRBV6-1; 10 bases line up with TRBD1. CDR3 length equals 17 residues. Germline loops: CDR1 MNHNS, CDR2 SASEGT. The V and J ends lost 4 bases and 2 bases, in that order; junction bases with no gene match: 8. The CDR3 spells CASSGRDRGGRNQPQHF. The CDR3, as DNA: TGTGCCAGCAGTGGACGGGACAGGGGTGGCCGCAATCAGCCCCAGCATTTT.

V is TRBV6-2 or TRBV6-3 and J is TRBJ2-1; TRBD1 aligns across 9 bases. This CDR3 region has 16 residues. V lost 3 bases and J lost 1; bases outside the gene matches: 4. CDR1 is MNHEY and CDR2 is SVGEGT in the germline V gene. CDR3 sequence: CASSYQDRGSYNEQFF. CDR3 nucleotide sequence: TGTGCCAGCAGTTATCAGGACAGGGGATCCTACAATGAGCAGTTCTTC.

This chain joins TRBV29-1 and TRBJ1-3, with D uncertain. The V end was cut by 4 bases, the J end by 4 bases, with 11 bases between. This CDR3 has 13 amino acids. Looked up from germline, CDR1 is SQVTM and CDR2 is ANQGSEA. The CDR3 DNA is TGCAGCGTTGTCCCACATGGGGGAAACACCATATATTTT. Amino acid sequence: CSVVPHGGNTIYF. Combining the CDR3 with reference TRBV29-1 and TRBJ1-3 gives the whole variable domain SAVISQKPSRDICQRGTSLTIQCQVDSQVTMMFWYRQQPGQSLTLIATANQGSEATYESGFVIDKFPISRPNLTFSTLTVSNMSPEDSSIYLCSVVPHGGNTIYFGEGSWLTVV.

The rearrangement uses TRBV2 and TRBJ2-3, with D possibly matching TRBD1 (6 bases). The V gene's germline CDR1 is SNHLY and CDR2 FYNNEI. Trimming shortened V by 6 bases and J by 0 bases, and 13 bases separated the two germline ends. This CDR3 comprises 15 residues. CDR3 residues: CASSDRNPSTDTQYF. The CDR3 DNA is TGTGCCAGCAGCGACAGGAACCCTAGCACAGATACGCAGTATTTT.

The chain links TRBV6-5 to TRBJ2-7; 7 bases agree with TRBD1. Germline trimming cut 6 bases from V and 3 bases from J; bases unmatched to any gene: 5. The CDR3 loop spans 13 amino acids. Germline V gives CDR1 MNHEY, CDR2 SVGAGI. The CDR3 bases are TGTGCCAGCAGAAGACAGGGAAACTACGAGCAGTACTTC. Its protein is CASRRQGNYEQYF.

The chain carries TRBV29-1 and TRBJ2-5, with 7 bases fitting TRBD1. The V gene's germline CDR1 is SQVTM and CDR2 ANQGSEA. J lost 5 bases, V lost 7 bases, and 10 bases had no gene match. The CDR3 runs to 13 residues. This CDR3 is CSADRDLGETQYF. CDR3 sequence (DNA): TGCAGCGCAGACAGGGACCTGGGGGAGACCCAGTACTTC.

The chain carries TRBV27 and TRBJ1-1; the D is unclear. CDR1 and CDR2 from the germline V gene are MNHEY and SMNVEV (reference sequence). This CDR3 has 13 residues. Trimming shortened V by 4 bases and J by 4 bases, and 10 bases separated the two germline ends. CDR3 DNA: TGTGCCAGCAGTTGGGCCCCTAGCACTGAAGCTTTCTTT. Translated: CASSWAPSTEAFF.

The gene calls are TRBV23-1 and TRBJ2-7; 9 positions match TRBD1. TRBV23-1 is given ORF status, its function remaining uncertain. The V gene end was trimmed by 1 base and the J gene end by 1 base; junction bases not matched to a gene: 5. The CDR3 is made up of 16 amino acids. The CDR3 is CASSQLGQGPSYEQYF. The CDR3 DNA reads TGCGCCAGCAGTCAATTGGGACAGGGACCGTCCTACGAGCAGTACTTC.

V is TRBV28 and J is TRBJ1-2; 7 nucleotides agree with TRBD1. The CDR3 contains 12 residues. The germline CDR1 and CDR2 sequences are MDHEN and SYDVKM. V gave up 7 bases and J gave up 4 bases; unmatched junction bases: 3. The CDR3 region has the DNA TGTGCCAGCAATCAGGGGGGCTATGGCTACACCTTC. This sequence encodes CASNQGGYGYTF.

This clone was observed once. The chain carries TRBV4-3 and TRBJ1-1, with D hard to call. This CDR3 has 14 amino acids. Trimming left V 3 bases short and J 0 bases short, with 8 bases between. Germline V gene lookup returns CDR1 LGHNA and CDR2 YSLEER. CDR3 nucleotides: TGCGCCAGCAGCCAGGAACCTATGAACACTGAAGCTTTCTTT. Encoded protein: CASSQEPMNTEAFF.

The V call is TRBV4-1, the J call TRBJ1-2; D perhaps matches TRBD1 (5 bases). V lost 4 bases and J 3 bases, leaving 15 bases between the germline ends. The germline V gene encodes CDR1 MGHRA and CDR2 YSYEKL. This CDR3 has 15 residues. CDR3 residues: CASSPEEGTYYGYTF. The CDR3 DNA sequence: TGCGCCAGCAGCCCCGAAGAGGGGACCTACTATGGCTACACCTTC.

CDR3 sequence (DNA): TGTGCCACCAGTGATCACAGGGGGCAGGAGCAGTTCTTC. It is translated as CATSDHRGQEQFF. The chain links TRBV24-1 to TRBJ2-1; 9 nucleotides agree with TRBD1. V lost 3 bases to trimming and J lost 10 bases; unmatched junction nucleotides: 3. Germline V gene lookup returns CDR1 KGHDR and CDR2 SFDVKD. This CDR3 has 13 residues.

The V and J genes are TRBV27 and TRBJ1-2, with a weak D call TRBD1 (6 bases). V was cut by 2 bases and J by 8 bases, with 24 bases left in between. CDR1 is MNHEY and CDR2 is SMNVEV in the germline V gene (reference sequence). This CDR3 has 17 amino acids. In DNA, the CDR3 is TGTGCCAGCAGTTTAATATTCGGACAGACGAATCCTCGCGGCTACACCTTC. This sequence encodes CASSLIFGQTNPRGYTF.